Reported below is one T cell receptor beta chain. What it recognizes is unknown. This specimen comes from a study of T cell clonotyping in hematopoietic cell transplantation. The CDR3 contains 13 residues. Trimming cost V 5 bases and J 4 bases; bases outside gene matches: 3. CDR1 MDHEN and CDR2 SYDVKM come from the germline V gene. General study points: Without cell sorting, CD4 versus CD8 contributions remain unresolved.

This table comes from immunoSEQ multiplex PCR, and its TCRdb copy is limited to in-frame clones, with some not included. The sample yields some 4,000 clones, roughly 78% seen once. This specimen consisted of peripheral blood mononuclear cells, obtained at the time of graft-versus-host disease after allogeneic stem cell transplant. The clonotype was recovered from a female patient in her fifties who had an allogeneic stem cell transplant from an unrelated donor, so the T cells may come from the graft donor. Some clones in this sample may be carry-over from other donors' samples. The rearrangement links TRBV28 to TRBJ2-7; 9 nucleotides match TRBD1. The CDR3 loop is CASSPGTGYEQYF. The CDR3 DNA reads as TGTGCCAGCAGTCCCGGGACAGGGTACGAGCAGTACTTC.